Sequencing of this T cell receptor beta chain was carried out in a study of STAT5B mutations in CD4+ large granular lymphocyte leukemia. Per the authors' pipeline: Productive clonotypes were detectable down to 2.59 x 10-5 frequency. Here immunoSEQ multiplex PCR was the method, and the copy in TCRdb shows in-frame clones only, minus some. V, J and clone size were drawn from that table, and D and trimming were deduced from the DNA. The profile shows 38,000 or so clones, about 82% of them singletons. V lost 3 bases, J lost 4 bases, and 15 bases lay in between. This CDR3 comprises 15 residues. Germline V CDR1 and CDR2: SEHNR, FQNEAQ (reference sequence). Study-level results: Compared with healthy controls (2/35), patient top clones favored TRBV06 (8/27). Patient CD4-sorted repertoires stayed more clonal than healthy ones after leukemic-clone removal.

This clone was counted between two and nine times. Its antigen is unknown. Sample: CD4+ T cells from blood buffy coats. This TCR came from a human donor in good health. The chain employs TRBV7-9 and TRBJ1-2; D may be TRBD1 (5 bases). CDR3 protein: CASSFEQGYLYGYTF. In nucleotides, the CDR3 is TGTGCCAGCAGCTTTGAGCAGGGTTATCTCTATGGCTACACCTTC. Drawing the rest from reference TRBV7-9 and TRBJ1-2, the complete variable domain is DTGVSQNPRHKITKRGQNVTFRCDPISEHNRLYWYRQTLGQGPEFLTYFQNEAQLEKSRLLSDRFSAERPKGSFSTLEIQRTEQGDSAMYLCASSFEQGYLYGYTFGSGTRLTVV.